Each of the 32 T cell receptor beta chains below was sequenced from the same sample in a study of cytomegalovirus exposure and HLA in healthy donors. 60 Vbeta and 13 Jbeta primers were used in PCR. Generated by immunoSEQ multiplex PCR, the TCRdb table keeps only in-frame clones and is missing some. Of some 200,000 clones listed, approximately 82% are singletons. Source material: PBMCs. These receptors all come from a man younger than 35 in good health and CMV-seronegative.

This sequence joins TRBV9 and TRBJ2-7, with D possibly matching TRBD2 (5 bases). The germline V and J ends were trimmed by 0 bases and 7 bases, with 14 bases remaining between them. Looked up from germline, CDR1 is SGDLS and CDR2 is YYNGEE. The CDR3 length is 14 residues. The CDR3 DNA is TGTGCCAGCAGCGTAGATTGGCTAGCTCGGGAGCAGTACTTC. It translates to CASSVDWLAREQYF.

CDR3 nucleotides: TGTGCCAGCAGTTACTCGAACAGGTACAATGAGCAGTTCTTC. Encoded protein: CASSYSNRYNEQFF. The rearrangement uses TRBV6-5 and TRBJ2-1, with a weak D call TRBD1 (5 bases). The V end was cut by 0 bases, the J end by 4 bases, with 7 bases between. CDR1 is MNHEY and CDR2 is SVGAGI in the germline V gene. CDR3 size: 14 residues.

The chain couples TRBV4-2 to TRBJ2-1, with 11 bases that match TRBD2. Germline V gene lookup returns CDR1 LGHNA and CDR2 YNFKEQ. The V and J ends lost 1 base and 5 bases, in that order; junction bases with no gene match: 7. The CDR3 length is 17 residues. CDR3 region: CASSQGAGTSGNNEQFF. The CDR3 nucleotides are TGTGCCAGCAGCCAAGGGGCCGGGACTAGCGGAAACAATGAGCAGTTCTTC.

The chain joins TRBV30 to TRBJ2-7; D gene unclear. CDR1 is GTSNPN and CDR2 is SVGIG in the germline V gene (reference sequence). The CDR3 loop spans 12 amino acids. V lost 1 base to trimming and J lost 1 base, with 5 bases between them. CDR3: CAWSEESYEQYF. For the CDR3, the DNA is TGTGCCTGGAGTGAGGAGTCCTACGAGCAGTACTTC. Full variable domain (remainder filled in from reference TRBV30 and TRBJ2-7): SQTIHQWPATLVQPVGSPLSLECTVEGTSNPNLYWYRQAAGRGLQLLFYSVGIGQISSEVPQNLSASRPQDRQFILSSKKLLLSDSGFYLCAWSEESYEQYFGPGTRLTVT.

This clone appeared a few times. V usage is TRBV28 and J usage is TRBJ2-3; TRBD2 is a possible D gene (7 bases). The germline CDR1 and CDR2 sequences are MDHEN and SYDVKM. Trimming removed 7 bases from V and 4 bases from J, with 15 bases in between. This CDR3 contains 14 residues. CDR3 in amino acids: CASKKWRGPDTQYF. In DNA form, the CDR3 reads TGTGCCAGCAAAAAATGGCGGGGGCCAGATACGCAGTATTTT.

This clone showed up just once. The J gene is TRBJ1-2, the V gene TRBV6-1; D is unresolved. The germline gives CDR1 MNHNS, CDR2 SASEGT. The length of the CDR3 is 15 residues. V was clipped by 6 bases and J by 8 bases, with 22 bases between them. This CDR3 is CASRDRPNSVGGYTF. The CDR3 DNA sequence: TGTGCCAGCAGAGACCGGCCTAATAGCGTGGGAGGCTACACCTTC.

This chain links TRBV29-1 with TRBJ2-1; D might be TRBD2 (7 bases). The CDR3 sequence is 15 residues long. Trimming removed 6 bases from V and 6 bases from J, with 21 bases in between. Germline V gives CDR1 SQVTM, CDR2 ANQGSEA. The CDR3 region is CSVQGRVPLANEQFF. For the CDR3, the DNA is TGCAGCGTGCAGGGGAGGGTCCCCCTGGCCAATGAGCAGTTCTTC.

The V and J genes are TRBV5-1 and TRBJ2-3, with 15 bases matching TRBD2. Germline V gene lookup returns CDR1 SGHRS and CDR2 YFSETQ. The V segment lost 5 bases and the J segment 4 bases; nucleotides outside the gene matches: 17. The CDR3 has 20 residues. The CDR3 bases are TGCGCCAGCAGATCCGGACTAGCGGGAGGGCCAGAGTTGGTCCCAGATACGCAGTATTTT. Translation: CASRSGLAGGPELVPDTQYF.

This clone occurred a few times. The V gene is TRBV7-9, the J gene TRBJ2-1, with a weak D call TRBD1 (6 bases). V lost 5 bases, J lost 2 bases, and 13 bases lay in between. Germline CDR1 reads SEHNR; CDR2 reads FQNEAQ (reference sequence). The CDR3 runs to 15 residues. CDR3 DNA: TGTGCCAGCAGCCTACAGGGTAGTACCTACAATGAGCAGTTCTTC. It translates to CASSLQGSTYNEQFF.

The chain couples TRBV2 to TRBJ2-7; 7 bases agree with TRBD1. The V and J ends lost 6 bases and 0 bases, in that order; junction bases with no gene match: 5. Germline V gives CDR1 SNHLY, CDR2 FYNNEI. The CDR3 is 14 amino acids. The DNA of the CDR3 is TGTGCCAGCAGCGGGACAGAGAGCTCCTACGAGCAGTACTTC. Its translation is CASSGTESSYEQYF.

V gene TRBV19 combines with J gene TRBJ1-4, with 7 bases identical to TRBD1. Germline V gene data show CDR1 as LNHDA and CDR2 as SQIVND (reference sequence). There are 16 residues in the CDR3. J lost 0 bases, V lost 3 bases, and 4 bases had no gene match. Here the CDR3 reads CASSMGQHTTNEKLFF. The CDR3 DNA follows: TGTGCCAGTAGTATGGGACAGCACACAACTAATGAAAAACTGTTTTTT.

The chain has TRBV18 and TRBJ2-3, with a weak D call TRBD1 (6 bases). The CDR3 runs to 16 residues. Germline assignment: CDR1 KGHSH and CDR2 LQKENI. V shed 2 bases and J shed 2 bases, with 14 bases lying between them. CDR3 amino acids: CASSPKTGPHTDTQYF. CDR3 nucleotides: TGTGCCAGCTCACCAAAGACAGGTCCGCACACAGATACGCAGTATTTT.

This clone was found a few times. The chain combines TRBV7-2 with TRBJ2-1; TRBD2 aligns across 8 bases. CDR3 length: 15 amino acids. CDR1 and CDR2 from the germline V gene are SGHTA and FQGNSA. V shed 1 base and J 9 bases; nucleotides not matched to a gene: 8. The CDR3 coding sequence is TGTGCCAGCAGCTTAGATAGGCGGGGGGCAGGTGAGCAGTTCTTC. Translation: CASSLDRRGAGEQFF. Looking up the rest from reference TRBV7-2 and TRBJ2-1 gives the full variable domain: GAGVSQSPSNKVTEKGKDVELRCDPISGHTALYWYRQSLGQGLEFLIYFQGNSAPDKSGLPSDRFSAERTGGSVSTLTIQRTQQEDSAVYLCASSLDRRGAGEQFFGPGTRLTVL.

The V and J genes are TRBV2 and TRBJ1-1; weak D call: TRBD1 (6 bases). The germline gives CDR1 SNHLY, CDR2 FYNNEI. V lost 8 bases to trimming and J lost 10 bases, with 17 bases between them. This CDR3 contains 12 residues. This chain's CDR3 is CASQTIQGRAFF. CDR3 DNA: TGTGCCAGCCAGACGATACAGGGTCGAGCTTTCTTT.

The chain couples TRBV6-5 to TRBJ1-6, with D unresolved. V gave up 6 bases and J gave up 10 bases, with 19 bases separating them. The CDR3 covers 15 residues. Germline CDR1 reads MNHEY; CDR2 reads SVGAGI. The DNA for the CDR3 is TGTGCCAGCAGACTAGGACTGACGCAAATATCACCCCTCCACTTT. Translation: CASRLGLTQISPLHF.

This chain connects TRBV6-1 to TRBJ1-1; 8 bases align to TRBD1. The CDR3 is 14 amino acids. Germline V gene data show CDR1 as MNHNS and CDR2 as SASEGT. V was clipped by 5 bases and J by 6 bases; unmatched bases: 8. DNA for the CDR3: TGTGCCAGCAGTCCCCACTCAGGGGGCCCTGAAGCTTTCTTT. Protein sequence: CASSPHSGGPEAFF.

The chain carries TRBV6-4 and TRBJ1-2; 9 nucleotides match TRBD1. Germline lookup yields CDR1 MRHNA and CDR2 SNTAGT. The CDR3 is 14 residues long. V lost 6 bases, J lost 8 bases, and 10 bases stayed unmatched. Here the CDR3 reads CASRRDRESYGYTF. The CDR3 DNA sequence: TGTGCCAGCAGACGGGACAGGGAATCATACGGCTACACCTTC.

The V and J genes are TRBV7-9 and TRBJ2-5; TRBD1 matches at 8 bases. The J call is in doubt because the DNA end fits TRBJ2-7 better. The V gene's germline CDR1 is SEHNR and CDR2 FQNEAQ (reference sequence). This CDR3 is built from 14 residues. As DNA, the CDR3 is TGTGCCAGCAGCTTATTTGCAGGGGGCAGCGAGCAGTACTTC. Residues: CASSLFAGGSEQYF.

In nucleotides, the CDR3 is TGTGCCAGCAGACTTGGGCTAGCGGGAGTCGAGCAGTACTTC. This codes for CASRLGLAGVEQYF. The chain has TRBV6-1 and TRBJ2-7, with 10 bases fitting TRBD2. CDR3 length: 14 residues. The V gene end was trimmed by 6 bases and the J gene end by 6 bases; junction bases not matched to a gene: 8. CDR1 is MNHNS, CDR2 SASEGT, per germline.

The rearrangement uses TRBV2 and TRBJ2-7, with D tentatively TRBD2 (6 bases). The germline gives CDR1 SNHLY, CDR2 FYNNEI. This CDR3 has 14 amino acids. Trimming pared 7 bases from V and 1 base from J, leaving 14 bases between. Written as DNA, the CDR3 is TGTGCCAGCATGTGGAGGGAACTTTCCTACGAGCAGTACTTC. Translating gives CASMWRELSYEQYF.

The rearrangement uses TRBV5-4 and TRBJ2-5; maybe TRBD2 (6 bases). The tail of the sequence fits TRBJ2-7 better, so the J call may be wrong. The CDR3 loop spans 15 amino acids. Germline V lookup: CDR1 SGHNT, CDR2 YYREEE (reference sequence). The CDR3 nucleotides are TGTGCCAGCAGCTGGGACTTCCAAGGTCCCTACGAGCAGTACTTC. It specifies CASSWDFQGPYEQYF.

V gene TRBV5-1 combines with J gene TRBJ2-2; 15 bases are shared with TRBD2. Germline CDR1 is SGHRS and CDR2 is YFSETQ. The V gene end was trimmed by 4 bases and the J gene end by 5 bases; junction bases not matched to a gene: 6. The CDR3 loop spans 17 amino acids. CDR3 coding DNA: TGCGCCAGCAGCGGGGGACTAGCGGGAGGAGGGACCGGGGAGCTGTTTTTT. Translating gives CASSGGLAGGGTGELFF.

This chain links TRBV2 with TRBJ2-3; possibly TRBD2 for D (6 bases). The CDR3 contains 15 residues. Trimming took 6 bases from V and 2 from J, leaving 15 bases between them. Germline V gene sequence: CDR1 SNHLY, CDR2 FYNNEI. CDR3 amino acids: CASRGGVFFTDTQYF. The CDR3 nucleotides are TGTGCCAGCAGGGGGGGAGTGTTCTTCACAGATACGCAGTATTTT.

The chain combines TRBV5-5 with TRBJ2-7; no definite D call. Germline V gives CDR1 SGHKS, CDR2 YYEKEE (reference sequence). This CDR3 has 11 amino acids. V lost 3 bases and J lost 7, with 8 bases in between. The CDR3: CASSSELEQYF. Written as DNA, the CDR3 is TGTGCCAGCAGCTCCGAACTGGAGCAGTACTTC.

The chain couples TRBV10-3 to TRBJ1-5, with TRBD1 matching over 8 bases. The CDR3 runs to 15 residues. The V gene end was trimmed by 3 bases and the J gene end by 3 bases; junction bases not matched to a gene: 4. Per the germline V gene, CDR1 is ENHRY and CDR2 is SYGVKD. The CDR3 spells CAISDQGADNQPQHF. CDR3 nucleotides: TGTGCCATCAGTGATCAGGGGGCCGACAATCAGCCCCAGCATTTT.

The V call is TRBV2, the J call TRBJ2-5, with 7 bases that match TRBD2. Trimming cost V 4 bases and J 5 bases; bases outside gene matches: 4. The CDR3 runs 13 residues. Germline CDR1 SNHLY, CDR2 FYNNEI. For the CDR3, the DNA is TGTGCCAGCAGTGTGAAGGGAGGGGAGACCCAGTACTTC. It translates to CASSVKGGETQYF.

This chain links TRBV7-9 with TRBJ2-7; no definite D call. This CDR3 comprises 12 residues. Germline loops: CDR1 SEHNR, CDR2 FQNEAQ (reference sequence). V lost 1 base and J lost 5, with 6 bases in between. The CDR3 DNA reads as TGTGCCAGCAGCTTAGGCGGCGACGAGCAGTACTTC. Amino acids: CASSLGGDEQYF.

The rearrangement links TRBV30 to TRBJ1-2; the D gene is possibly TRBD1 (5 bases). Germline-derived CDR1 and CDR2 are GTSNPN and SVGIG (reference sequence). V was pared by 2 bases and J by 8 bases, with 15 bases between. This CDR3 spans 13 amino acids. The CDR3 coding sequence is TGTGCCTGGAGTCCAAGTGACCGGGGGGGCTACACCTTC. Translating gives CAWSPSDRGGYTF.

The chain is built from TRBV28 and TRBJ2-5, with 8 bases that match TRBD1. The J call may be incorrect, as the DNA end agrees better with TRBJ2-7. The CDR3 has 14 amino acids. The V gene's germline CDR1 is MDHEN and CDR2 SYDVKM. CDR3 in DNA: TGTGCCAGCAGGGACAGGGAGAGCTCCTACGAGCAGTACTTC. Protein sequence: CASRDRESSYEQYF.

The chain is built from TRBV29-1 and TRBJ2-1, with TRBD2 identical over 10 bases. J was trimmed by 9 bases and V by 3 bases; bases with no gene match: 14. Germline loops: CDR1 SQVTM, CDR2 ANQGSEA. This CDR3 is built from 16 residues. The chain's CDR3 is CSVEMRSAGGPVEQFF. CDR3 coding DNA: TGCAGCGTTGAGATGAGGTCAGCGGGAGGGCCCGTTGAGCAGTTCTTC.

The chain is built from TRBV7-9 and TRBJ1-1; D is ambiguous. In germline, CDR1 is SEHNR, CDR2 FQNEAQ (reference sequence). CDR3 length: 12 residues. V lost 4 bases to trimming and J lost 5 bases, with 8 bases between them. CDR3 nucleotide sequence: TGTGCCAGCAGCTCCCGGGTAACTGAAGCTTTCTTT. This codes for CASSSRVTEAFF.

The chain is built from TRBV18 and TRBJ2-1; 10 positions agree with TRBD2. This CDR3 is built from 18 residues. Germline-derived CDR1 and CDR2 are KGHSH and LQKENI. Trimming removed 4 bases from V and 1 base from J; junction bases left unmatched: 10. CDR3 loop: CASSQRLAGELSYNEQFF. The CDR3 DNA follows: TGTGCCAGCTCACAACGGCTAGCGGGAGAGTTATCCTACAATGAGCAGTTCTTC. Together with reference TRBV18 and TRBJ2-1, the CDR3 gives the full variable domain: NAGVMQNPRHLVRRRGQEARLRCSPMKGHSHVYWYRQLPEEGLKFMVYLQKENIIDESGMPKERFSAEFPKEGPSILRIQQVVRGDSAAYFCASSQRLAGELSYNEQFFGPGTRLTVL.